These T cell receptor beta chains were read from a single sample in a study of identifying expanded T cells in peripheral blood. Clones were sequenced by immunoSEQ multiplex PCR, and TCRdb holds only the in-frame ones, with some missing. The sample holds around 94,000 clones; about 87% are singletons and the top ten take roughly 13%. Sequenced material: blood. Every receptor here comes from a person between 18 and 69 years old in good health. The conserved cysteine and the conserved F or W are not part of the CDR3 here.

CDR3aa	v_gene	j_gene
ASSLAGGSSSYEQY	TRBV7-2	TRBJ2-7
ASRTGNQETQY	TRBV5-1	TRBJ2-5
ASSIGIGQETQY	TRBV19	TRBJ2-5
ASSQRGGGVGETQY	TRBV19	TRBJ2-5
ASSRAGSSYNEQF	TRBV5-5	TRBJ2-1
ASSILGLQETQY	TRBV19	TRBJ2-5
ASSLLGNGKNQPQH	TRBV28	TRBJ1-5
ASSWTGGGTEAF	TRBV7-2	TRBJ1-1
ASSPSGGANEQF	TRBV28	TRBJ2-1
ASKGQRMGGYT	TRBV6-5	TRBJ1-2
SARDPGLIG	TRBV20-1	TRBJ1-6
ASSLDISGYNEQF	TRBV11-2	TRBJ2-1
ASSTYTSSLDTQY	TRBV7-3	TRBJ2-3
ASSRERQGLWETQY	TRBV2	TRBJ2-5
SVEEDSYTEAF	TRBV29-1	TRBJ1-1
ASKETGGTEAF	TRBV2	TRBJ1-1
ASTGGTGPYEQY	TRBV6-1	TRBJ2-7
ASSFRDRGRRYGYT	TRBV9	TRBJ1-2
ASSLADGGYEQY	TRBV7-2	TRBJ2-7
ASSLQGVGEKLF	TRBV2	TRBJ1-4
ASSPQSPGPDTQY	TRBV18	TRBJ2-3
ASSSGGAGTGELF	TRBV28	TRBJ2-2
ASSFSGGRETQY	TRBV9	TRBJ2-5
ASSLVLAGEEETQY	TRBV28	TRBJ2-5
ASSLDVGGLANEQF	TRBV5-4	TRBJ2-1
ASGRRNTEAF	TRBV27	TRBJ1-1
ATSRDPDGRKF	TRBV15	TRBJ2-1
ASSLAALGVDQH	TRBV7-2	TRBJ1-5
ASSAPETYEQY	TRBV19	TRBJ2-7
ASSDRGGNQPQH	TRBV19	TRBJ1-5
ASSLGTANEQF	TRBV7-9	TRBJ2-1
ASRLKPGQGNTGELF	TRBV27	TRBJ2-2